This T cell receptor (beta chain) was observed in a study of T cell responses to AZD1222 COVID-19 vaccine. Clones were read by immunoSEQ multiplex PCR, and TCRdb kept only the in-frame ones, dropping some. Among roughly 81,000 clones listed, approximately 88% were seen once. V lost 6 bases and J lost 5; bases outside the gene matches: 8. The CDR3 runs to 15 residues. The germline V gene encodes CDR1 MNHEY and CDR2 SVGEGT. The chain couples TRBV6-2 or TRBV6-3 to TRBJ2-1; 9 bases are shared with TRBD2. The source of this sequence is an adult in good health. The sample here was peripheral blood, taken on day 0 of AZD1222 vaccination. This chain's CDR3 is CASSPTSGPHNEQFF. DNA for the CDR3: TGTGCCAGCAGCCCGACTAGCGGCCCACACAATGAGCAGTTCTTC.